This TCR beta chain was profiled in a study of cytomegalovirus exposure and HLA in healthy donors. Turning to the study itself: The Caucasian-associated ancestry cluster contained approximately 81% of the roughly 390 genotyped donors.

Comment on this clone: Its antigen is not identified.

Study findings and constraints: High sensitivity and specificity were reportedly achieved when the classifier diagnosed cytomegalovirus status. Generally TCR sequences proved uncommon, though certain public TCRs appeared in numerous donors. Among the sequence variants, a highly shared cluster was likely an artifact of sequencing.

Amplification used 60 Vbeta primers and 13 Jbeta primers. Generated by immunoSEQ multiplex PCR, the TCRdb table keeps only in-frame clones and is missing some. The sample yields 210,000 or so clones, 70% to 85% seen once. Input material: PBMCs. The TCR comes from a woman aged 55-69 years in good health and CMV-seropositive.

The chain's CDR3 is CASSNYRGENSPLHF. For the CDR3, the DNA is TGTGCCAGCAGTAATTACAGGGGAGAGAATTCACCCCTCCACTTT. The J gene is TRBJ1-6, the V gene TRBV28; 7 bases fit TRBD1. The CDR3 length is 15 residues. Germline V CDR1 and CDR2: MDHEN, SYDVKM. Losses at the gene ends were 5 bases for V and 7 bases for J; bases not matched to a gene: 8. The full variable domain, in which reference TRBV28 and TRBJ1-6 provide the parts outside the CDR3, is DVKVTQSSRYLVKRTGEKVFLECVQDMDHENMFWYRQDPGLGLRLIYFSYDVKMKEKGDIPEGYSVSREKKERFSLILESASTNQTSMYLCASSNYRGENSPLHFGNGTRLTVT.